These 30 T cell receptor beta chains were all obtained from the same sample, sequenced in a study of blood T cell repertoires in COVID-19. Produced via immunoSEQ multiplex PCR; TCRdb's table is partial and in-frame only. The profile shows about 26,000 clones, roughly 89% of them singletons. Sequencing was carried out using peripheral blood. All receptors derive from an older woman with active COVID-19.

The rearrangement joins TRBV28 to TRBJ2-1; a possible D gene is TRBD2 (5 bases). The germline CDR1 and CDR2 sequences are MDHEN and SYDVKM. The CDR3 runs 11 residues. With 8 bases removed from V and 12 bases from J, the gap between germline ends came to 14 bases. The CDR3 spells CASDRGLRQFF. The CDR3 DNA is TGTGCCAGCGATAGAGGGTTACGGCAGTTCTTC.

The chain links TRBV10-2 to TRBJ2-4, with D hard to call. V lost 8 bases to trimming and J lost 0 bases, with 8 bases between them. The CDR3 is made up of 13 amino acids. Germline loops: CDR1 WSHSY, CDR2 SAAADI. The DNA of the CDR3 is TGCGCCAGCCAATCAGTAGCCAAAAACATTCAGTACTTC. Its translation: CASQSVAKNIQYF.

This clone has just one count. The rearrangement joins TRBV7-9 to TRBJ2-1; TRBD1 agrees at 7 bases. V was clipped by 4 bases and J by 4 bases; unmatched bases: 7. The CDR3 loop spans 15 amino acids. CDR1 is SEHNR, CDR2 FQNEAQ, per germline (reference sequence). CDR3 sequence reads: CASSWGQGEYNEQFF. The DNA of the CDR3 is TGTGCCAGCAGCTGGGGCCAGGGGGAGTACAATGAGCAGTTCTTC.

This chain links TRBV4-1 with TRBJ1-4; a weak D match, TRBD1 (6 bases). Germline V CDR1 and CDR2: MGHRA, YSYEKL. CDR3 length: 14 residues. V lost 3 bases and J lost 4, with 9 bases in between. The chain's CDR3 is CASSQTGSNEKLFF. CDR3 sequence (DNA): TGCGCCAGCAGCCAGACAGGCAGTAATGAAAAACTGTTTTTT.

The V gene is TRBV5-6, the J gene TRBJ1-2; 9 bases match TRBD1. Germline V lookup: CDR1 SGHDT, CDR2 YYEEEE. There are 15 residues in the CDR3. V dropped 0 bases and J dropped 4; count of bases not matched to a gene: 4. The DNA for the CDR3 is TGTGCCAGCAGCTTGGCCCCGGGACAGGGCTATGGCTACACCTTC. Translating gives CASSLAPGQGYGYTF.

The V and J genes are TRBV6-1 and TRBJ2-1; D might be TRBD1 (5 bases). Germline-derived CDR1 and CDR2 are MNHNS and SASEGT. The CDR3 extends over 13 amino acids. V was clipped by 3 bases and J by 12 bases, with 15 bases between them. CDR3 bases: TGTGCCAGCAGTGAGGGGCAGGTTGGGGCGCAGTTCTTC. It encodes CASSEGQVGAQFF.

The chain employs TRBV30 and TRBJ1-1; 8 bases align to TRBD1. The V segment lost 3 bases and the J segment 6 bases; nucleotides outside the gene matches: 12. CDR1 and CDR2 from the germline V gene are GTSNPN and SVGIG (reference sequence). This CDR3 spans 15 amino acids. The CDR3 nucleotides are TGTGCCTGGAGAGTGGTGGTCAGGGGGCTGTCTGAAGCTTTCTTT. Its translation is CAWRVVVRGLSEAFF.

This rearrangement joins TRBV6-6 to TRBJ1-4; D perhaps matches TRBD1 (5 bases). V was cut by 2 bases and J by 0 bases, with 7 bases left in between. CDR3 length: 15 residues. CDR1 is MNHNY, CDR2 SVGAGI, per germline (reference sequence). The DNA for the CDR3 is TGTGCCAGCAGTTACCCAGGGACAACTAATGAAAAACTGTTTTTT. Its translation is CASSYPGTTNEKLFF.

This clone has only one observation. V gene TRBV18 combines with J gene TRBJ2-3; 7 bases fit TRBD1. From germline, CDR1 is KGHSH and CDR2 LQKENI. This CDR3 region has 14 residues. Unmatched junction bases numbered 6, after V lost 6 bases and J lost 3 bases. The CDR3 DNA follows: TGTGCCAGCTCCCCGACAGGGTGGACAGATACGCAGTATTTT. It codes for CASSPTGWTDTQYF.

A few counts support this clone. The chain recombines TRBV7-8 with TRBJ1-4; possibly TRBD1 for D (5 bases). V dropped 2 bases and J dropped 0 bases, with 10 bases sitting between them. This CDR3 is 16 amino acids long. Looked up from germline, CDR1 is SGHVS and CDR2 is FQNEAQ. In DNA, the CDR3 is TGTGCCAGCAGCTTATTCGGCAGGGCAACTAATGAAAAACTGTTTTTT. Residues: CASSLFGRATNEKLFF.

This rearrangement joins TRBV11-3 to TRBJ2-1; TRBD2 might be the D (5 bases). V shed 5 bases and J shed 0 bases, with 17 bases lying between them. There are 17 residues in the CDR3. From germline, CDR1 is SGHNT and CDR2 YENEEA. CDR3 residues: CASSPPNTGISYNEQFF. For the CDR3, the DNA is TGTGCCAGCAGCCCTCCCAATACGGGAATCTCCTACAATGAGCAGTTCTTC.

This rearrangement joins TRBV6-6 to TRBJ1-6; perhaps TRBD1 as D (5 bases). V was trimmed by 6 bases and J by 6 bases, leaving 18 bases between them. The germline gives CDR1 MNHNY, CDR2 SVGAGI (reference sequence). CDR3 size: 16 residues. This CDR3 is CASSLTGGEGNSPLHF. The CDR3 DNA reads TGTGCCAGCAGCCTGACGGGGGGGGAGGGTAATTCACCCCTCCACTTT.

The chain recombines TRBV3-1 (or the pseudogene TRBV3-2) with TRBJ2-5, with D uncertain. CDR1 and CDR2 from the germline V gene are LGHDT and YNNKEL (reference sequence). This CDR3 comprises 14 residues. V dropped 2 bases and J dropped 4 bases, with 11 bases sitting between them. The DNA for the CDR3 is TGTGCCAGCAGCCAACCACCGGTCGGAGAGACCCAGTACTTC. Its protein product is CASSQPPVGETQYF.

The CDR3 DNA is TGTGCCAGCAGCCAAGATCCCCCCGGCAATGAGCAGTTCTTC. Amino acid sequence: CASSQDPPGNEQFF. The chain uses TRBV4-2 and TRBJ2-1; no clear D. From germline, CDR1 is LGHNA and CDR2 YNFKEQ. The CDR3 totals 14 residues. Trimming removed 0 bases from V and 6 bases from J, with 9 bases in between.

This clone was seen a single time. The chain uses TRBV5-1 and TRBJ2-1; 12 positions match TRBD2. Germline CDR1 SGHRS, CDR2 YFSETQ. The CDR3 consists of 17 residues. V lost 1 base, J lost 7 bases, and 9 bases stayed unmatched. CDR3 bases: TGCGCCAGCAGCTTGACCGGACTAGCGGGATCCTGGAATGAGCAGTTCTTC. Translation: CASSLTGLAGSWNEQFF.

The rearrangement links TRBV28 to TRBJ1-5; 7 bases line up with TRBD1. This CDR3 has 14 amino acids. Germline V gene sequence: CDR1 MDHEN, CDR2 SYDVKM. J lost 7 bases, V lost 6 bases, and 9 bases had no gene match. The CDR3 region has the DNA TGTGCCAGCAGGGGGACAGAAAAAAGGCAGCCCCAGCATTTT. The encoded protein is CASRGTEKRQPQHF.

The rearrangement uses TRBV11-2 and TRBJ1-2; 8 bases match TRBD1. V was clipped by 8 bases and J by 7 bases; unmatched bases: 9. The germline V gene encodes CDR1 SGHAT and CDR2 FQNNGV. This CDR3 has 13 amino acids. The CDR3: CASAEDRVSGYTF. CDR3 coding DNA: TGTGCCAGCGCGGAGGACAGGGTGTCTGGCTACACCTTC.

The rearrangement links TRBV9 to TRBJ2-6, with TRBD1 identical over 9 bases. Per the germline V gene, CDR1 is SGDLS and CDR2 is YYNGEE. The CDR3 extends over 16 amino acids. V lost 6 bases to trimming and J lost 2 bases; unmatched junction nucleotides: 6. The CDR3 bases are TGTGCCAGCACCCGACAGGGGGGCCCTGGGGCCAACGTCCTGACTTTC. Its translation: CASTRQGGPGANVLTF.

The chain couples TRBV7-9 to TRBJ1-2, with 12 bases identical to TRBD1. The CDR3 has 16 amino acids. Trimming took 4 bases from V and 2 from J; bases not matched to a gene: 5. CDR1 and CDR2 (germline): SEHNR, FQNEAQ (reference sequence). CDR3 region: CASSSWDRGRNYGYTF. In DNA form, the CDR3 reads TGTGCCAGCAGCTCCTGGGACAGGGGGCGCAACTATGGCTACACCTTC.

The chain couples TRBV9 to TRBJ2-7, with 7 bases identical to TRBD2. This CDR3 has 14 residues. The ends lost 4 bases at V and 7 bases at J; junction bases unmatched: 11. Germline-derived CDR1 and CDR2 are SGDLS and YYNGEE. The CDR3 coding sequence is TGTGCCAGCAGCCCAAGGACTAGAGTGGATGAGCAGTACTTC. This codes for CASSPRTRVDEQYF.

This chain uses TRBV28 with TRBJ2-1; 13 bases are a match to TRBD2. The CDR3 spans 15 residues. Trimming took 5 bases from V and 10 from J; bases not matched to a gene: 8. Germline V gives CDR1 MDHEN, CDR2 SYDVKM. CDR3 loop: CASSTGLAGDGEQFF. The DNA of the CDR3 is TGTGCCAGCAGTACCGGACTAGCGGGAGATGGGGAGCAGTTCTTC.

The chain is built from TRBV5-6 and TRBJ1-3; D may be TRBD1 (6 bases). V gave up 5 bases and J gave up 2 bases, with 17 bases separating them. Per the germline V gene, CDR1 is SGHDT and CDR2 is YYEEEE. This CDR3 comprises 16 residues. The CDR3 region has the DNA TGTGCCAGCAGTGTACGCCCCGGGACAACTGGAAACACCATATATTTT. Amino acids: CASSVRPGTTGNTIYF. Combining the CDR3 with reference TRBV5-6 and TRBJ1-3 gives the whole variable domain DAGVTQSPTHLIKTRGQQVTLRCSPKSGHDTVSWYQQALGQGPQFIFQYYEEEERQRGNFPDRFSGHQFPNYSSELNVNALLLGDSALYLCASSVRPGTTGNTIYFGEGSWLTVV.

The chain recombines TRBV14 with TRBJ1-2; D possibly corresponds to TRBD1 (5 bases). The V end lost 4 bases, the J end lost 7 bases, and 19 bases lay between the germline ends. The CDR3 extends over 15 amino acids. Germline lookup yields CDR1 SGHDN and CDR2 FVKESK. The CDR3 sequence: CASSPWGLGLGGYTF. As DNA, the CDR3 is TGTGCCAGCAGCCCCTGGGGACTTGGACTGGGTGGCTACACCTTC.

This clone has only one observation. The V call is TRBV3-1 (or the pseudogene TRBV3-2), the J call TRBJ2-7, with TRBD1 matching 8 bases. J gave up 3 bases and V 4 bases, and 14 bases lay outside the gene matches. Germline lookup yields CDR1 LGHDT and CDR2 YNNKEL (reference sequence). This CDR3 has 17 amino acids. As DNA, the CDR3 is TGTGCCAGCAGCCCGGGACAGGTCGGCCACGTCTTCTACGAGCAGTACTTC. Protein: CASSPGQVGHVFYEQYF.

The chain has TRBV7-9 and TRBJ2-7, with 8 bases lining up with TRBD2. The CDR3 spans 16 residues. Trimming cost V 2 bases and J 0 bases; bases outside gene matches: 6. Per the germline V gene, CDR1 is SEHNR and CDR2 is FQNEAQ (reference sequence). The CDR3 is CASSLLLTSGSYEQYF. In nucleotides, the CDR3 is TGTGCCAGCAGCTTACTACTCACTAGCGGCTCCTACGAGCAGTACTTC.

The rearrangement uses TRBV6-6 and TRBJ2-7, with 12 bases aligning to TRBD1. The CDR3 spans 15 residues. Germline CDR1 is MNHNY and CDR2 is SVGAGI (reference sequence). Trimming took 2 bases from V and 7 from J; bases not matched to a gene: 6. CDR3 loop: CASSYPGTGGSEQYF. The CDR3 DNA is TGTGCCAGCAGTTACCCAGGGACAGGGGGCAGTGAGCAGTACTTC.

This sequence joins TRBV9 and TRBJ2-1, with TRBD2 matching over 7 bases. V lost 4 bases to trimming and J lost 9 bases; unmatched junction nucleotides: 10. Germline-derived CDR1 and CDR2 are SGDLS and YYNGEE. There are 14 residues in the CDR3. The CDR3 sequence: CASSPRTRDSEQFF. The CDR3 DNA sequence: TGTGCCAGCAGCCCCCGGACTAGAGATAGTGAGCAGTTCTTC.

J is TRBJ1-2 and V is TRBV19, with 8 bases that match TRBD1. Germline V gene data show CDR1 as LNHDA and CDR2 as SQIVND (reference sequence). This CDR3 has 16 amino acids. V lost 5 bases, J lost 7 bases, and 15 bases stayed unmatched. This CDR3 is CASSPAMWAGGGGYTF. DNA for the CDR3: TGTGCCAGTAGTCCCGCGATGTGGGCAGGGGGCGGTGGCTACACCTTC. Full variable domain (rest looked up from reference TRBV19 and TRBJ1-2): DGGITQSPKYLFRKEGQNVTLSCEQNLNHDAMYWYRQDPGQGLRLIYYSQIVNDFQKGDIAEGYSVSREKKESFPLTVTSAQKNPTAFYLCASSPAMWAGGGGYTFGSGTRLTVV.

In regard to this clone: Compared with germline, one end of the junction differs, possibly owing to a read error. The chain carries TRBV3-1 (or the pseudogene TRBV3-2) and TRBJ2-5; maybe TRBD2 (6 bases). This CDR3 is 16 amino acids long. Germline lookup yields CDR1 LGHDT and CDR2 YNNKEL (reference sequence). CDR3: CASSKERVAGQETQYF. In nucleotides, the CDR3 is TGTGCCAGCAGCAAAGAGCGGGTCGCGGGCCAAGAGACCCAGTACTTC.

The chain recombines TRBV5-1 with TRBJ2-1; TRBD1 agrees at 10 bases. V lost 3 bases and J lost 10; bases outside the gene matches: 7. CDR3 size: 14 residues. Germline CDR1 and CDR2: SGHRS and YFSETQ. The DNA for the CDR3 is TGCGCCAGCAGCTCAGGGACAGGGGCACGGGAGCAGTTCTTC. This translates into CASSSGTGAREQFF.